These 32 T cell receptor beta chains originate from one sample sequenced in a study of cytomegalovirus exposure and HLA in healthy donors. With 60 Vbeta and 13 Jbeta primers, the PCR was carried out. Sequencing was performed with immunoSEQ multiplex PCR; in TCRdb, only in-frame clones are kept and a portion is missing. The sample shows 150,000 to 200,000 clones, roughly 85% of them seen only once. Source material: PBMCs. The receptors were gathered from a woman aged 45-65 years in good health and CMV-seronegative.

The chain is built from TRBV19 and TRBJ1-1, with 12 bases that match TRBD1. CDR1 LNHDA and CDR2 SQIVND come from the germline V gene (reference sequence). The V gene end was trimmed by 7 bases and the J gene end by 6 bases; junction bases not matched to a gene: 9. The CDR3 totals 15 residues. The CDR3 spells CASTLTGTGGSEAFF. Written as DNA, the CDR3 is TGTGCCAGTACCCTCACCGGGACAGGGGGCTCTGAAGCTTTCTTT.

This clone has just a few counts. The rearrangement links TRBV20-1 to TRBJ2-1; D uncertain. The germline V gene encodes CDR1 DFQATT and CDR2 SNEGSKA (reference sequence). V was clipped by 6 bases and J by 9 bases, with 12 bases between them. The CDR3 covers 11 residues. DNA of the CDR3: TGCAGTGCGTCCAAGCCGGGTGAGCAGTTCTTC. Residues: CSASKPGEQFF.

The DNA of the CDR3 is TGTGCCAGCAGCTTAGATAGACAGGGGAATCAGCCCCAGCATTTT. Translated: CASSLDRQGNQPQHF. This chain joins TRBV11-2 and TRBJ1-5, with 8 bases matching TRBD1. The CDR3 runs to 15 residues. Germline values: CDR1 SGHAT, CDR2 FQNNGV. Trimming took 0 bases from V and 4 from J; bases not matched to a gene: 2.

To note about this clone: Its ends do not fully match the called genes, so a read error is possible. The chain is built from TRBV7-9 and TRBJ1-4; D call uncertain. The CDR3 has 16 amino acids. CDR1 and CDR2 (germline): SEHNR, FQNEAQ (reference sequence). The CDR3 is CSSSFESPVTNEKLFF. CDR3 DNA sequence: TGTTCCAGCAGCTTTGAGTCGCCGGTAACTAATGAAAAACTGTTTTTT.

The CDR3 spells CASNPGQGFLGYTF. CDR3 coding DNA: TGTGCCAGCAACCCGGGACAGGGGTTTTTAGGCTACACCTTC. V gene TRBV7-2 combines with J gene TRBJ1-2, with 10 bases fitting TRBD1. CDR3 length: 14 residues. Losses at the gene ends were 7 bases for V and 8 bases for J; bases not matched to a gene: 10. Germline assignment: CDR1 SGHTA and CDR2 FQGNSA. Together with reference TRBV7-2 and TRBJ1-2, the CDR3 gives the full variable domain: GAGVSQSPSNKVTEKGKDVELRCDPISGHTALYWYRQSLGQGLEFLIYFQGNSAPDKSGLPSDRFSAERTGGSVSTLTIQRTQQEDSAVYLCASNPGQGFLGYTFGSGTRLTVV.

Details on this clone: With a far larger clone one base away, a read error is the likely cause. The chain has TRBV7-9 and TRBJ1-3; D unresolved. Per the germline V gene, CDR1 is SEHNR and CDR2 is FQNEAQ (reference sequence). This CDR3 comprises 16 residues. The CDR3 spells CTSSSSSAGSGNTIYF. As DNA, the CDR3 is TGTACCAGCAGCTCCAGTTCCGCGGGTTCTGGAAACACCATATATTTT.

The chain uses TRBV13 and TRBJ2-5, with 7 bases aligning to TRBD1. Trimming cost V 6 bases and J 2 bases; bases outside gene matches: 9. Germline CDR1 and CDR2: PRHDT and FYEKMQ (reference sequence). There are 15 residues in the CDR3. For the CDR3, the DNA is TGTGCCAGCAGACACCCGGGACAGACTCAAGAGACCCAGTACTTC. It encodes CASRHPGQTQETQYF.

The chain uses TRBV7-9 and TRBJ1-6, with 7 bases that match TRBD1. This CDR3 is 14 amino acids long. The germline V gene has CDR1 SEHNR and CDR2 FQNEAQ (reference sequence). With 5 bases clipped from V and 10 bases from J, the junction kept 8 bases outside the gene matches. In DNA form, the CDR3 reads TGTGCCAGCAGCCCGAGACAGGGAGCCTCACCCCTCCACTTT. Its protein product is CASSPRQGASPLHF.

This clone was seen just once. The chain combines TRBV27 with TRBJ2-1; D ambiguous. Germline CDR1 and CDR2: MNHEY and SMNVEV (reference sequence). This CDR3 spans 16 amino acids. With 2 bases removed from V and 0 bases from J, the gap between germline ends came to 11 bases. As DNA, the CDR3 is TGTGCCAGCAGTTTAAGGCCGCGGAGCTCCTACAATGAGCAGTTCTTC. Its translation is CASSLRPRSSYNEQFF.

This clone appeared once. CDR3 sequence reads: CASSSPPGTGAGDGYTF. The CDR3 region has the DNA TGTGCCAGCAGCTCGCCTCCCGGGACAGGGGCTGGGGATGGCTACACCTTC. The gene calls are TRBV7-2 and TRBJ1-2, with 10 bases aligning to TRBD1. CDR3 length: 17 residues. V shed 4 bases and J 6 bases; nucleotides not matched to a gene: 14. Germline CDR1 SGHTA, CDR2 FQGNSA.

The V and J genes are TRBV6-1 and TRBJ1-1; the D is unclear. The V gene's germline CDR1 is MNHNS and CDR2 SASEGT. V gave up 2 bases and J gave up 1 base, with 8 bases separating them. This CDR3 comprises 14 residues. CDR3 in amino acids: CASSEQFPNTEAFF. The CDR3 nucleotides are TGTGCCAGCAGTGAACAGTTCCCGAACACTGAAGCTTTCTTT.

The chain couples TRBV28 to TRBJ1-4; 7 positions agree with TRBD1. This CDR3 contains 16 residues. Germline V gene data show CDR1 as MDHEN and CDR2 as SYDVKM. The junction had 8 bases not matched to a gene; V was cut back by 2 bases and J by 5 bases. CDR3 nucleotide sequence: TGTGCCAGCAGTTTAACCCGGGACAGACAGAATGAAAAACTGTTTTTT. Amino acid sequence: CASSLTRDRQNEKLFF.

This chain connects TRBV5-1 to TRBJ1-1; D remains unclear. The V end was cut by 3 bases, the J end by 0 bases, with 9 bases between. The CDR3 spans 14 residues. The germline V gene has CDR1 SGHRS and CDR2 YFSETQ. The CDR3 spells CASSSGFMNTEAFF. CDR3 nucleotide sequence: TGCGCCAGCAGCTCCGGGTTTATGAACACTGAAGCTTTCTTT.

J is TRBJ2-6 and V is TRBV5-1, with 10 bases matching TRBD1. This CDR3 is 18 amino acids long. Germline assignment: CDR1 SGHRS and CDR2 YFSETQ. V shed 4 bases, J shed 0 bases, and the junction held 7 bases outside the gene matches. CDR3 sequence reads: CASSTGQGPISGANVLTF. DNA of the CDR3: TGCGCCAGCAGCACGGGACAGGGGCCAATCTCTGGGGCCAACGTCCTGACTTTC.

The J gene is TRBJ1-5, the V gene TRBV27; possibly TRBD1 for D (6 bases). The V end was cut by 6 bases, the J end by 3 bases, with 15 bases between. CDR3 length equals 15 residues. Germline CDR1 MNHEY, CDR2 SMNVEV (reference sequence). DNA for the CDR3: TGTGCCAGCAGGATACAGGGATCCCTCAATCAGCCCCAGCATTTT. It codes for CASRIQGSLNQPQHF.

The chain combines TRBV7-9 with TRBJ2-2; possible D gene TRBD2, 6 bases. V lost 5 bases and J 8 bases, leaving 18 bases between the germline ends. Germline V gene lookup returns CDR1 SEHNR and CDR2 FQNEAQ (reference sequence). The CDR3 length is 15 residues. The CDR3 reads CASSLFPLRGGELFF. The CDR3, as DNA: TGTGCCAGCAGCCTGTTCCCCCTCCGGGGGGGGGAGCTGTTTTTT.

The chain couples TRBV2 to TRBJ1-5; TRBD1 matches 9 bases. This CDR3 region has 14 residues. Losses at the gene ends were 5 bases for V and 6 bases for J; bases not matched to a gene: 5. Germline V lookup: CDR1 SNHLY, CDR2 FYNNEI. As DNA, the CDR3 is TGTGCCAGCAGTCCGGGACAGGGAGGTCAGCCCCAGCATTTT. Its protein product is CASSPGQGGQPQHF. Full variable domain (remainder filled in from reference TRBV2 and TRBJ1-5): EPEVTQTPSHQVTQMGQEVILRCVPISNHLYFYWYRQILGQKVEFLVSFYNNEISEKSEIFDDQFSVERPDGSNFTLKIRSTKLEDSAMYFCASSPGQGGQPQHFGDGTRLSIL.

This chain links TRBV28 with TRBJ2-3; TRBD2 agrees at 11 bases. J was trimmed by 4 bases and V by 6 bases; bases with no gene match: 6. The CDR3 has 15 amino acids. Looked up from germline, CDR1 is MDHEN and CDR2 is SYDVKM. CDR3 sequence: CASSVAGGRADTQYF. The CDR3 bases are TGTGCCAGCAGCGTAGCGGGAGGGAGGGCAGATACGCAGTATTTT.

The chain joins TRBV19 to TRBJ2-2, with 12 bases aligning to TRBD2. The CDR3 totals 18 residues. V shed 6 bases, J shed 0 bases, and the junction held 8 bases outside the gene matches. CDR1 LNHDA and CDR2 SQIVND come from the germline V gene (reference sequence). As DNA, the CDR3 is TGTGCCAGTAGACGACCTGGACTAGCGGGGACGAACACCGGGGAGCTGTTTTTT. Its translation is CASRRPGLAGTNTGELFF.

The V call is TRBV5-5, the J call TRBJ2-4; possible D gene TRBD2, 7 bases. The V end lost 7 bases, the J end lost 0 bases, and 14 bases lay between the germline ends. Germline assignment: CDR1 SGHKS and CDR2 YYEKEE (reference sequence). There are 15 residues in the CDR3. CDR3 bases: TGTGCCAGCGGTCCGGGGGGCCTAGCCAAAAACATTCAGTACTTC. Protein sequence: CASGPGGLAKNIQYF. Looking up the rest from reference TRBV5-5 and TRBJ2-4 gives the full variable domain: DAGVTQSPTHLIKTRGQQVTLRCSPISGHKSVSWYQQVLGQGPQFIFQYYEKEERGRGNFPDRFSARQFPNYSSELNVNALLLGDSALYLCASGPGGLAKNIQYFGAGTRLSVL.

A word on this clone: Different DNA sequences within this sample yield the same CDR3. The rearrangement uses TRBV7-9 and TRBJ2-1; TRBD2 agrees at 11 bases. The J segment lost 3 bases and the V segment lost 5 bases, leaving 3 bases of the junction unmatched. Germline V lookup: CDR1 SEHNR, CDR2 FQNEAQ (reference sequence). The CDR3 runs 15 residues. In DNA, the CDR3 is TGTGCCAGCAGCCCCGGACTAGCGGGCTACAATGAGCAGTTCTTC. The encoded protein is CASSPGLAGYNEQFF.

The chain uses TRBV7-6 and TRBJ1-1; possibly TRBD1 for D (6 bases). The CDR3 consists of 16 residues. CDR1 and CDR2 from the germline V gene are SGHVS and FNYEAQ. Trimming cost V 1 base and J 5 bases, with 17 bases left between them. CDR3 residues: CASSLGAGVGKTEAFF. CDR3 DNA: TGTGCCAGCAGCTTAGGGGCAGGGGTGGGAAAGACTGAAGCTTTCTTT.

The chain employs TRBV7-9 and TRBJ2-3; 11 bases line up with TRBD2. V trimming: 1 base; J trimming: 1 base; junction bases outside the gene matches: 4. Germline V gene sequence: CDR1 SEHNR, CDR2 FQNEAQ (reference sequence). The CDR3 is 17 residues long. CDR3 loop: CASSLVLAGEGTDTQYF. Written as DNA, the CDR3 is TGTGCCAGCAGCTTAGTACTAGCGGGAGAAGGCACAGATACGCAGTATTTT.

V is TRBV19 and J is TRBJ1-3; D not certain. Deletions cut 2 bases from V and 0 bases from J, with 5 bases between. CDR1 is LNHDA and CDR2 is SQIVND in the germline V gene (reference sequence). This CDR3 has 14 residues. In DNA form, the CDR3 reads TGTGCCAGTAGTATAAAACTCTCTGGAAACACCATATATTTT. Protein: CASSIKLSGNTIYF.

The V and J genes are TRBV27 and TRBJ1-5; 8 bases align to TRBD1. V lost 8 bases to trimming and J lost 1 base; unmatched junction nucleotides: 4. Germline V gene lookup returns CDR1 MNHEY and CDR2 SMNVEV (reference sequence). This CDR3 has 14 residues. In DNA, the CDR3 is TGTGCCAGCGCGGACAGGGACAGCAATCAGCCCCAGCATTTT. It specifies CASADRDSNQPQHF.

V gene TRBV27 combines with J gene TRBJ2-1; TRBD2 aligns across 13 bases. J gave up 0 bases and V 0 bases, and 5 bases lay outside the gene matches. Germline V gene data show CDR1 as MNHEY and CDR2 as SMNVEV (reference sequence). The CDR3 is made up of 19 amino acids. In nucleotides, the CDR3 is TGTGCCAGCAGTTTATCAAGCAGGACTAGCGGGAGCTCCTACAATGAGCAGTTCTTC. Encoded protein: CASSLSSRTSGSSYNEQFF.

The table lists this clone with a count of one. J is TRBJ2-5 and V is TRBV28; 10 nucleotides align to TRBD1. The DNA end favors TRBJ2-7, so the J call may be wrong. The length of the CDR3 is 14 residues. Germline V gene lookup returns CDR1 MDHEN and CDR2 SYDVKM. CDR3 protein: CASRPTGGVYEQYF. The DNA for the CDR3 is TGTGCCAGCAGGCCGACAGGGGGCGTCTACGAGCAGTACTTC.

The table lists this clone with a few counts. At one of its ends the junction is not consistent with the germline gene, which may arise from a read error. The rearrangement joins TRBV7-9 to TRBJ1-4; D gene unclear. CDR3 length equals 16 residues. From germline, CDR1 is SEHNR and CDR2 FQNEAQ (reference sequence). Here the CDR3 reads CSSSPSPTSRGEKLFF. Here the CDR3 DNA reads TGTTCCAGCAGCCCTTCCCCCACTTCCCGAGGCGAAAAACTGTTTTTT. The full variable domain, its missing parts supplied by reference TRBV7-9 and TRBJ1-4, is DTGVSQNPRHKITKRGQNVTFRCDPISEHNRLYWYRQTLGQGPEFLTYFQNEAQLEKSRLLSDRFSAERPKGSFSTLEIQRTEQGDSAMYLCSSSPSPTSRGEKLFFGSGTQLSVL.

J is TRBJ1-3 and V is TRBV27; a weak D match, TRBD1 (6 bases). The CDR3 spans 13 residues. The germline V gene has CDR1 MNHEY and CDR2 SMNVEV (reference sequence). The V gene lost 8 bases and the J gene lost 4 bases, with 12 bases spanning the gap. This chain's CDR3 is CASRKGEGNTIYF. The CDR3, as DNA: TGTGCCAGCCGGAAGGGGGAGGGAAACACCATATATTTT.

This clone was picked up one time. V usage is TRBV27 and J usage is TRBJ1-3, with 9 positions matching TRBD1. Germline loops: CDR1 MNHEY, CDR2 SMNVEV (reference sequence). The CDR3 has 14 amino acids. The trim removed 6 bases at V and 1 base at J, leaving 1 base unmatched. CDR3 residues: CASRDRGSGNTIYF. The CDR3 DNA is TGTGCCAGCAGAGACAGGGGGTCTGGAAACACCATATATTTT.

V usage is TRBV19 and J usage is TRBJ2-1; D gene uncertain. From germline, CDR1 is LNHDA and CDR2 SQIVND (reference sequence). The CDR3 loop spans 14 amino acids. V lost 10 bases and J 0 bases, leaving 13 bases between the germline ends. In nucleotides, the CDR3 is TGTGCCACCTCTATCCAAAGCTCCTACAATGAGCAGTTCTTC. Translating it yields CATSIQSSYNEQFF.

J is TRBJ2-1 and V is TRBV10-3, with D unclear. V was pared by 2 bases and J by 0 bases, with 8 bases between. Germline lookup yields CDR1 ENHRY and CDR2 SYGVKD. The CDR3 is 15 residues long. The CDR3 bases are TGTGCCATCAGTGAGGCGGCATACTCCTACAATGAGCAGTTCTTC. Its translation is CAISEAAYSYNEQFF.